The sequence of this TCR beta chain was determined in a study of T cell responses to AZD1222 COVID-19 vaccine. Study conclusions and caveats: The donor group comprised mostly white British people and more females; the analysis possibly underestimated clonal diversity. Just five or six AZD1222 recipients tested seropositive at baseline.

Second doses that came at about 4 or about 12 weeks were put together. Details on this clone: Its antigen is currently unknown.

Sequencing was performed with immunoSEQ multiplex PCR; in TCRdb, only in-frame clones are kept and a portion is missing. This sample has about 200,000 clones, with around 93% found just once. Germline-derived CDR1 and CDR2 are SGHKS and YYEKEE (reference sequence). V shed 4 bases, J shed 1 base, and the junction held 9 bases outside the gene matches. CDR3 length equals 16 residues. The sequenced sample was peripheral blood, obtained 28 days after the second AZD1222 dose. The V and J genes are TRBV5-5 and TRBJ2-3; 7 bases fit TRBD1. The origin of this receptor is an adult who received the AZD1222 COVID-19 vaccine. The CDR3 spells CASSQGQAGGTDTQYF. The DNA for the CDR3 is TGTGCCAGCAGCCAAGGACAGGCTGGGGGCACAGATACGCAGTATTTT.